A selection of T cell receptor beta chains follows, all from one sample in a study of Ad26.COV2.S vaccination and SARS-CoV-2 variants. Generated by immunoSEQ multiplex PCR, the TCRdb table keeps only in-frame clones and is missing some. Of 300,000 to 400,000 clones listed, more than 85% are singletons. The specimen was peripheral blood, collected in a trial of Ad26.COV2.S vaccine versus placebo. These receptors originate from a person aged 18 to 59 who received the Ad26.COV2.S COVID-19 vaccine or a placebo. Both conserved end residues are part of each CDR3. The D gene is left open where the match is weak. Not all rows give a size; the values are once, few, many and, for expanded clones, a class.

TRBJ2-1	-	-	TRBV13	TGTGCCAGCAGCCTCGCCGGGACGCCCGGGGCGGAGCAGTTCTTC	CASSLAGTPGAEQFF
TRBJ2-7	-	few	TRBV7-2	TGTGCCAGCAGCTTAGTCGGGGGTACCCACGAGCAGTACTTC	CASSLVGGTHEQYF
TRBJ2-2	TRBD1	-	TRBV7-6	TGTGCCAGCAGCTTATACCAGGGGGCCCCCGGGGAGCTGTTTTTT	CASSLYQGAPGELFF
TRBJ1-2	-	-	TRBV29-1	TGCAGCGTTGACAGGGGAGGTAACTATGGCTACACCTTC	CSVDRGGNYGYTF
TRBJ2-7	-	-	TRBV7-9	TGTGCCAGCAGCTTAGAGAGACAGTGGCACGAGCAGTACTTC	CASSLERQWHEQYF
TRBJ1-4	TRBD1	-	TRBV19	TGTGCCAGTAGTGCGGACAGGGACCTTAATGAAAAACTGTTTTTT	CASSADRDLNEKLFF
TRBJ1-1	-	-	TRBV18	TGTGCCAGCTCATCGGAACTGGGAGAGAACACTGAAGCTTTCTTT	CASSSELGENTEAFF
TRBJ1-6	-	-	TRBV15	TGTGCCACCAGCAGAAAGGGTGGATCACCCCTCCACTTT	CATSRKGGSPLHF
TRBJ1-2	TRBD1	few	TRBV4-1	TGCGCCAGCAGCCAAGATCATGGACAGGGATGGGGCTACACCTTC	CASSQDHGQGWGYTF
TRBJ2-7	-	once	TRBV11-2	TGTGCCAGCAGTTTCTCCCTGACAGCCTACGAGCAGTACTTC	CASSFSLTAYEQYF
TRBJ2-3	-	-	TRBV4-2	TGTGCCAGCAGCCCAAAACAGGGATCGACCGATACGCAGTATTTT	CASSPKQGSTDTQYF
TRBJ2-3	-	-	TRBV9	TGTGCCAGCAGCGGCATTAGCACAGATACGCAGTATTTT	CASSGISTDTQYF
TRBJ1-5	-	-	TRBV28	TGTGCCAGCAGTTTAGGGCAGGTTAGCAATCAGCCCCAGCATTTT	CASSLGQVSNQPQHF
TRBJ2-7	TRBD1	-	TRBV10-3	TGTGCCATCAGTGCCGGGACAGGCTACGAGCAGTACTTC	CAISAGTGYEQYF
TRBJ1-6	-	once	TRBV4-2	TGTGCCAGCAGCCAAGTCAAGGGTTCACCCCTCCACTTT	CASSQVKGSPLHF
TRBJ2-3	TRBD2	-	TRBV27	TGTGCCAGCAGTTTCATGGTGGGAGCGGGGGCAGATACGCAGTATTTT	CASSFMVGAGADTQYF